This TCR beta chain was sequenced for a study of shared clonotypes between healthy human individuals. Turning to the study itself: The cohort comprised a couple of women and a few men. Their ages spanned 18 to 49 years.

Method: immunoSEQ multiplex PCR; TCRdb's copy keeps in-frame clones and lacks some. The table records about 380,000 clones, about 96% of them present only once. Both CD45RO+ cells and CCR7-negative CD45RA+ TemRA cells were combined to make up CD8 memory. Trimming removed 0 bases from V and 5 bases from J, with 1 base in between. Germline-derived CDR1 and CDR2 are GTSNPN and SVGIG (reference sequence). The CDR3 sequence is 10 residues long. The genes are TRBV30 and TRBJ1-2; D unresolved. This sequence was found in a man aged 25-45 years in good health. The material sequenced was memory CD8+ T cells sorted from blood. The subset is: CD45RO+ cells pooled with CCR7-negative TemRA cells. For the CDR3, the DNA is TGTGCCTGGAGTGTATATGGCTACACCTTC. It encodes CAWSVYGYTF. The full variable domain, its missing parts supplied by reference TRBV30 and TRBJ1-2, is SQTIHQWPATLVQPVGSPLSLECTVEGTSNPNLYWYRQAAGRGLQLLFYSVGIGQISSEVPQNLSASRPQDRQFILSSKKLLLSDSGFYLCAWSVYGYTFGSGTRLTVV.